This T cell receptor (beta chain) was observed in a study of shared T cell receptors in the human thymus. Germline CDR1 LNHDA, CDR2 SQIVND (reference sequence). Trimming took 9 bases from V and 5 from J, leaving 15 bases between them. CDR3 size: 13 residues. This table comes from immunoSEQ multiplex PCR, and its TCRdb copy is limited to in-frame clones, with some not included. Of about 610,000 clones listed, around nine tenths are singletons. Another study also made use of these data, one on human thymus T cells.

Sequenced sample: thymocytes. This clonotype originated in a boy in the first two years of life with a congenital heart defect. The chain uses TRBV19 and TRBJ2-3; maybe TRBD1 (6 bases). The CDR3 nucleotides are TGTGCCAGAGTACAGGGCGAAGTAGATACGCAGTATTTT. Translating it yields CARVQGEVDTQYF.